Many counts were recorded for the clone carrying this T cell receptor beta chain. Its specificity is unknown. At one end the junction does not follow the germline gene, possibly because of a read error. This CDR3 is 17 amino acids long. These data belong to a study of CD8+CD57+ T cells in acquired aplastic anemia. Study-wide points: There were around 28 CD8+ CDR3 sequences that occurred in both patients and controls. Patients did not significantly differ from controls in CD8+ Simpson's diversity.

TCR beta VDJ and CDR3 were profiled, and genomic DNA was the template. Using its own MiXCR run on the reads, TCRdb lists one record per CDR3 protein. This table has approximately 130,000 distinct CDR3 sequences, 41% appearing once. The V call is TRBV12-3 or TRBV12-4, the J call TRBJ2-3, with a weak D call TRBD2 (6 bases). The sequencing input was sorted CD4+, CD8+, or CD8+CD57+ T cells (not recorded which) from PBMCs. This sequence was found in a human donor in good health, serving as a control. For the CDR3, the DNA is TGTGCCAGCAGCTTAGGGGAGGCGGGGCCCAGCACAGATACGCAGTATTTT. Its protein product is CASSLGEAGPSTDTQYF.